This T cell receptor beta chain was identified in a study of blood T cell repertoires in COVID-19. About the research overall: PBMCs, B-cell-depleted T cells, or T cells provided the cDNA or gDNA that made up the material.

Germline V CDR1 and CDR2: SGDLS, YYNGEE. Trimming cost V 3 bases and J 1 base, with 7 bases left between them. There are 13 residues in the CDR3. Measured with immunoSEQ multiplex PCR; TCRdb has only the in-frame clones, and not every one. Of about 220,000 clones listed, 88% were seen once; the top ten hold about 2.4%. Assignments of participants to cohorts depended upon their own reported clinical history. Recovered Cohort 3 donors showed two negative PCRs, clearance, or symptom resolution. The TCR was taken from a woman in her 30s who had recovered from COVID-19. The sample taken for sequencing was PBMCs or T cells enriched from blood (not recorded which). This chain uses TRBV9 with TRBJ1-1; D unclear. The DNA for the CDR3 is TGTGCCAGCAGCGCTGGTAGGAACACTGAAGCTTTCTTT. Amino acids: CASSAGRNTEAFF.